This note documents a single T cell receptor (beta chain) sequence. This sample is part of a study of blood T cell repertoires in COVID-19. In germline, CDR1 is MDHEN, CDR2 SYDVKM. This CDR3 spans 12 amino acids. Trimming took off 8 bases at V and 11 bases at J, with 18 bases between the two ends. Assay used: immunoSEQ multiplex PCR; TCRdb lists only in-frame clones, some missing. The repertoire holds about 170,000 clones, with about four fifths as singletons. Specimen: peripheral blood. This sequence was found in a woman over 75 with acute or convalescent COVID-19. The gene calls are TRBV28 and TRBJ1-1; a possible D gene is TRBD1 (6 bases). The CDR3 DNA follows: TGTGCCAGCCAAGATGGGGGACAATCGGCTTTCTTT. This gives the protein CASQDGGQSAFF. Full variable domain (remainder filled in from reference TRBV28 and TRBJ1-1): DVKVTQSSRYLVKRTGEKVFLECVQDMDHENMFWYRQDPGLGLRLIYFSYDVKMKEKGDIPEGYSVSREKKERFSLILESASTNQTSMYLCASQDGGQSAFFGQGTRLTVV.